A selection of T cell receptor beta chains follows, all from one sample in a study of CD8 T cells in ankylosing spondylitis. TCRdb passed the 5' RACE reads through MiXCR, listing each CDR3 protein once. The data hold 700,000 to 1,000,000 distinct CDR3 sequences, with approximately 10% observed a single time. Input material: blood, either unsorted or a sorted T cell fraction (not recorded which). The receptors stem from a male donor with ankylosing spondylitis. CDR3s leave out the opening cysteine and the closing phenylalanine or tryptophan. Each record gives: J gene, V gene, CDR3 protein.

>TRBJ1-6|TRBV7-6
ASSLAGTDSPLH
>TRBJ2-3|TRBV30
ASDSGTSTDTQY
>TRBJ2-1|TRBV6-4
ASSDVAGLAGGVSEQF
>TRBJ1-6|TRBV5-1
ASSLVGGWGSPLH
>TRBJ2-1|TRBV9
ASSVEQLAGYNEQF
>TRBJ2-1|TRBV24-1
ATSDPRSGVYNEQF
>TRBJ2-5|TRBV9
ASSRTGTGGRETQY
>TRBJ2-1|TRBV7-9
ASSFPGAYNEQF
>TRBJ2-7|TRBV6-1
ASSKTGYEQY
>TRBJ1-5|TRBV6-1
ATADRARQPQH
>TRBJ1-2|TRBV29-1
SARTVLSYGYT